One sample yielded the 10 T cell receptor beta chains listed below, sequenced in a study of glioma-infiltrating T cells after dendritic cell vaccination. The method was immunoSEQ multiplex PCR; TCRdb's version includes in-frame clones alone and lacks a portion of them. The sample includes under 130,000 clones, 85% to 90% seen only once; the top ten take around 2.6%. As for time point: after dendritic cell vaccination, including at tumor progression/relapse. This material consisted of blood, taken after dendritic cell vaccination. These receptors all stem from a human donor with glioblastoma.

This rearrangement joins TRBV7-3 to TRBJ1-1; D ambiguous. Deletions cut 5 bases from V and 3 bases from J, with 10 bases between. The CDR3 contains 13 residues. Per the germline V gene, CDR1 is SGHTA and CDR2 is FQGTGA. The CDR3 spells CASSTRMDTEAFF. The CDR3 DNA is TGTGCCAGCAGCACCAGGATGGACACTGAAGCTTTCTTT.

The chain is built from TRBV10-1 and TRBJ1-4; 9 bases match TRBD1. The CDR3 is 19 residues long. The V gene's germline CDR1 is WNHNN and CDR2 SYGVQD (reference sequence). The J segment lost 8 bases and the V segment lost 7 bases, leaving 23 bases of the junction unmatched. CDR3 nucleotides: TGCGCCAGCATTCCTTCGAGTGGGGGACAGGGTTTTTTTAACGAAAAACTGTTTTTT. This codes for CASIPSSGGQGFFNEKLFF.

The V call is TRBV9, the J call TRBJ2-7; 7 bases agree with TRBD1. The CDR3 runs to 17 residues. The germline V gene has CDR1 SGDLS and CDR2 YYNGEE. V lost 3 bases, J lost 0 bases, and 12 bases stayed unmatched. CDR3: CASSADTGTASSYEQYF. The CDR3 DNA sequence: TGTGCCAGCAGCGCGGATACCGGGACAGCTAGCTCCTACGAGCAGTACTTC.

This clone was seen once. This chain joins TRBV29-1 and TRBJ2-3, with 7 bases aligning to TRBD2. There are 17 residues in the CDR3. Germline values: CDR1 SQVTM, CDR2 ANQGSEA. Unmatched junction bases numbered 15, after V lost 6 bases and J lost 0 bases. The CDR3 region is CSVAHLSGFGSTDTQYF. As DNA, the CDR3 is TGCAGCGTAGCCCACCTTAGCGGGTTCGGGAGCACAGATACGCAGTATTTT.

V and J are TRBV5-1 and TRBJ2-2; no reliable D call. The germline V gene has CDR1 SGHRS and CDR2 YFSETQ. The germline V and J ends were trimmed by 3 bases and 1 base, with 7 bases remaining between them. This CDR3 is 14 amino acids long. CDR3 nucleotides: TGCGCCAGCAGCTCAACTCTGAACACCGGGGAGCTGTTTTTT. Its translation is CASSSTLNTGELFF.

This clone came up a few times. The CDR3 sequence is CASSLGAEIDNEQFF. DNA for the CDR3: TGCGCCAGCAGCTTGGGGGCAGAGATAGACAATGAGCAGTTCTTC. The V gene is TRBV5-1, the J gene TRBJ2-1, with D unresolved. Germline V lookup: CDR1 SGHRS, CDR2 YFSETQ. With 0 bases removed from V and 5 bases from J, the gap between germline ends came to 12 bases. The CDR3 runs 15 residues.

This rearrangement joins TRBV18 to TRBJ2-3; a weak D match, TRBD2 (8 bases). Germline values: CDR1 KGHSH, CDR2 LQKENI. This CDR3 spans 16 amino acids. Trimming removed 3 bases from V and 5 bases from J, with 18 bases in between. The CDR3 coding sequence is TGTGCCAGCTCACCCGGGAGGGACAGTATAAAAGATACGCAGTATTTT. Its protein product is CASSPGRDSIKDTQYF.

The gene calls are TRBV2 and TRBJ2-7, with 7 bases lining up with TRBD1. Trimming at V came to 6 bases and at J to 2 bases, leaving 13 bases not matched to a gene. The CDR3 length is 16 residues. Germline V gene data show CDR1 as SNHLY and CDR2 as FYNNEI. DNA of the CDR3: TGTGCCAGCAGCTTGTTAGGGGGCCCCCGACCCTACGAGCAGTACTTC. This codes for CASSLLGGPRPYEQYF.

This chain connects TRBV7-9 to TRBJ1-2; the D gene is possibly TRBD1 (6 bases). In germline, CDR1 is SEHNR, CDR2 FQNEAQ (reference sequence). V lost 11 bases and J lost 1, with 14 bases in between. There are 13 residues in the CDR3. The CDR3 protein is CAGWGQGNYGYTF. CDR3 DNA sequence: TGTGCCGGCTGGGGGCAGGGTAACTATGGCTACACCTTC.

This clone occurred once. At one end, the junction sequence differs from germline, possibly due to a read error. The V call is TRBV10-2, the J call TRBJ1-6; perhaps TRBD1 as D (6 bases). There are 14 residues in the CDR3. Germline lookup yields CDR1 WSHSY and CDR2 SAAADI. CDR3 DNA: TGCGCCAGCAGTACAGGGAACTATAATTCACCCCCCCACTTT. This codes for CASSTGNYNSPPHF.